This TCR beta chain was recovered during a study of shared clonotypes between healthy human individuals. Study findings and constraints: Naive subsets, compared against memory subsets, generally had larger estimated richness values. Against clonotypes common to all four donors, non-shared ones had lower generation probabilities.

The CDR3 extends over 15 amino acids. Germline CDR1 and CDR2: MNHNY and SVGAGI (reference sequence). Trimming removed 6 bases at V and 0 bases at J, with 14 bases between. At a deep level, the assay was run. Sequencing was performed with immunoSEQ multiplex PCR; in TCRdb, only in-frame clones are kept and a portion is missing. This sample has about 2.5 million clones, with under 95% found just once. Details on this clone: Its antigen is still unknown.

The clonotype originates from a man in his late teens or twenties in good health. Some clones in this sample may be carry-over from other donors' samples. Material for sequencing was naive CD4+ T cells from PBMCs. Subset of the sample: CD45RA+ positively selected. J is TRBJ1-1 and V is TRBV6-6, with D perhaps matching TRBD1 (6 bases). DNA for the CDR3: TGTGCCAGCAGAGAAAGGACAGCTTTGAACACTGAAGCTTTCTTT. It yields the protein CASRERTALNTEAFF.